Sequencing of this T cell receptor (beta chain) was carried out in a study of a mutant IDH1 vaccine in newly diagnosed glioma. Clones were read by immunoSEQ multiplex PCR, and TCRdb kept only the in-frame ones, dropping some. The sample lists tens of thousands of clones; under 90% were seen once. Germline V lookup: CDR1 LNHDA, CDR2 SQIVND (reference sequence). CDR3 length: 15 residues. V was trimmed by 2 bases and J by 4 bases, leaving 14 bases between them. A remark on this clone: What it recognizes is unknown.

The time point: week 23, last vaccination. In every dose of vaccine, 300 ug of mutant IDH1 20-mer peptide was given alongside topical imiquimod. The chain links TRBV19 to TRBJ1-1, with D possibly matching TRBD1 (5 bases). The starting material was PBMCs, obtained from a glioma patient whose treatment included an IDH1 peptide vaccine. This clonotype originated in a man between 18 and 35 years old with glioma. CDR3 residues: CASSIQSPQGTEAFF. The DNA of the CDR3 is TGTGCCAGTAGTATACAGAGCCCCCAGGGCACTGAAGCTTTCTTT.